The 10 T cell receptor beta chains below come from one sample, sequenced in a study of shared clonotypes between healthy human individuals. The assay was immunoSEQ multiplex PCR, and TCRdb's table has in-frame clones only and misses some. This sample has around 510,000 clones, with more than 95% found just once. The sample was naive CD4+ T cells sorted from blood. The subset is: CD45RA+ positively selected. These receptors all stem from a woman aged 25 to 39 in good health.

V usage is TRBV5-1 and J usage is TRBJ2-4, with 12 bases matching TRBD1. Germline loops: CDR1 SGHRS, CDR2 YFSETQ. There are 19 residues in the CDR3. The junction had 9 bases not matched to a gene; V was cut back by 2 bases and J by 0 bases. CDR3 bases: TGCGCCAGCAGCTTTGCCGGGACAGGGGGCGTGTTAGCCAAAAACATTCAGTACTTC. It is translated as CASSFAGTGGVLAKNIQYF.

This rearrangement joins TRBV7-9 to TRBJ2-4; D unresolved. This CDR3 comprises 16 residues. The V and J ends lost 1 base and 3 bases respectively, with 13 bases between them. Germline-derived CDR1 and CDR2 are SEHNR and FQNEAQ (reference sequence). The CDR3: CASSLVVGSDKNIQYF. The CDR3 DNA reads TGTGCCAGCAGCTTAGTGGTGGGATCGGACAAAAACATTCAGTACTTC.

In its sample, this clone was seen a few times. The CDR3 spells CASSIYRDPLQPQHF. The CDR3 DNA is TGTGCCAGTAGTATTTACAGGGATCCCCTTCAGCCCCAGCATTTT. The rearrangement joins TRBV19 to TRBJ1-5; possibly TRBD1 for D (6 bases). The CDR3 extends over 15 amino acids. CDR1 and CDR2 from the germline V gene are LNHDA and SQIVND (reference sequence). The germline V and J ends were trimmed by 3 bases and 6 bases, with 15 bases remaining between them.

The chain links TRBV9 to TRBJ2-7, with D tentatively TRBD1 (5 bases). The CDR3 contains 14 residues. Trimming shortened V by 0 bases and J by 5 bases, and 12 bases separated the two germline ends. Germline CDR1 SGDLS, CDR2 YYNGEE. CDR3: CASSVVAGSDEQYF. Here the CDR3 DNA reads TGTGCCAGCAGCGTAGTAGCAGGGTCGGACGAGCAGTACTTC.

This rearrangement joins TRBV28 to TRBJ1-1; TRBD1 might be the D (6 bases). CDR1 and CDR2 from the germline V gene are MDHEN and SYDVKM. The germline V and J ends were trimmed by 4 bases and 5 bases, with 17 bases remaining between them. CDR3 length: 15 residues. The CDR3 bases are TGTGCCAGCAGTTCCCTTGGGGGCGGTAAAACTGAAGCTTTCTTT. As protein: CASSSLGGGKTEAFF.

The CDR3: CASSSTGVSGNTIYF. The CDR3 DNA reads as TGTGCCAGCAGTTCGACAGGAGTTTCGGGAAACACCATATATTTT. This chain uses TRBV6-6 with TRBJ1-3, with D possibly being TRBD1 (6 bases). V lost 4 bases to trimming and J lost 4 bases, with 14 bases between them. The CDR3 loop spans 15 amino acids. Germline CDR1 MNHNY, CDR2 SVGAGI (reference sequence).

The CDR3 here is CASSSGPSATGELFF. The DNA for the CDR3 is TGCGCCAGCAGCTCTGGACCATCGGCCACCGGGGAGCTGTTTTTT. V usage is TRBV5-1 and J usage is TRBJ2-2; no reliable D call. Trimming left V 3 bases short and J 4 bases short, with 13 bases between. CDR3 size: 15 residues. Germline V lookup: CDR1 SGHRS, CDR2 YFSETQ.

On this clone itself: This CDR3 is also generated by other DNA sequences in the sample. V usage is TRBV5-1 and J usage is TRBJ2-1; 9 bases align to TRBD2. J was trimmed by 6 bases and V by 2 bases; bases with no gene match: 9. The CDR3 extends over 16 amino acids. Germline loops: CDR1 SGHRS, CDR2 YFSETQ. Written as DNA, the CDR3 is TGCGCCAGCAGCTTCGGGGGAGCGGGAGGTAGCAATGAGCAGTTCTTC. Translation: CASSFGGAGGSNEQFF.

This chain joins TRBV19 and TRBJ2-1; 7 bases align to TRBD2. The CDR3 runs to 14 residues. The germline V gene has CDR1 LNHDA and CDR2 SQIVND (reference sequence). Trimming took 6 bases from V and 7 from J; bases not matched to a gene: 9. The CDR3 protein is CASSLAAEWNEQFF. CDR3 DNA sequence: TGTGCCAGTAGCCTAGCGGCAGAGTGGAATGAGCAGTTCTTC. The full variable domain, completed using reference TRBV19 and TRBJ2-1, is DGGITQSPKYLFRKEGQNVTLSCEQNLNHDAMYWYRQDPGQGLRLIYYSQIVNDFQKGDIAEGYSVSREKKESFPLTVTSAQKNPTAFYLCASSLAAEWNEQFFGPGTRLTVL.

The chain uses TRBV11-2 and TRBJ2-7; D is tentatively TRBD1 or TRBD2 (5 bases each). Germline V gene sequence: CDR1 SGHAT, CDR2 FQNNGV. The CDR3 is 15 amino acids. V was shortened by 5 bases and J by 6 bases, with 20 bases between the two germline ends. CDR3 DNA sequence: TGTGCCAGCAGCCTCTTGATGGGGGTATCGGGCGAGCAGTACTTC. This codes for CASSLLMGVSGEQYF. Using reference TRBV11-2 and TRBJ2-7 for the parts outside the CDR3, the full variable domain is EAGVAQSPRYKIIEKRQSVAFWCNPISGHATLYWYQQILGQGPKLLIQFQNNGVVDDSQLPKDRFSAERLKGVDSTLKIQPAKLEDSAVYLCASSLLMGVSGEQYFGPGTRLTVT.